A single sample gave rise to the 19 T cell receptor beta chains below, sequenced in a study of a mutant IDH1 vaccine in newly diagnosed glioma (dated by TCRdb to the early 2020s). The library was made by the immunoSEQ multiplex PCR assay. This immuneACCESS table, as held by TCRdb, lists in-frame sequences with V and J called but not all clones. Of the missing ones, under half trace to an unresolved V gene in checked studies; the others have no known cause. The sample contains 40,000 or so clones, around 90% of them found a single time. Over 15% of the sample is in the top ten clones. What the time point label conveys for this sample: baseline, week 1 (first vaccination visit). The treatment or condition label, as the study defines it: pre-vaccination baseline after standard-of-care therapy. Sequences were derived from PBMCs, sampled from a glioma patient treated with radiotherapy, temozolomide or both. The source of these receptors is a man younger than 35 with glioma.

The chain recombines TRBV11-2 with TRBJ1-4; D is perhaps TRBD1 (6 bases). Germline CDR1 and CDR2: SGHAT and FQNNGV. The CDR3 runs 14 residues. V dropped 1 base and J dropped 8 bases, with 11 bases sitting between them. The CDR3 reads CASSLVAGVEKLFF. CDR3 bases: TGTGCCAGCAGCTTAGTGGCAGGGGTGGAAAAACTGTTTTTT.

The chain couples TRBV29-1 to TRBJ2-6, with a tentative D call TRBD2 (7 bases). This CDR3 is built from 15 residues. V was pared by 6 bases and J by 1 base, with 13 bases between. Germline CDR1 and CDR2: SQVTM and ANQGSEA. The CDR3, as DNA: TGCAGCGTACAGGGAGGGGGGTCTGGGGCCAACGTCCTGACTTTC. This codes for CSVQGGGSGANVLTF.

The CDR3 reads CASSPDRGNYGYTF. The DNA of the CDR3 is TGTGCCAGCAGCCCCGACAGGGGAAACTATGGCTACACCTTC. The J gene is TRBJ1-2, the V gene TRBV6-5; 8 bases agree with TRBD1. This CDR3 has 14 amino acids. The trim removed 6 bases at V and 2 bases at J, leaving 5 bases unmatched. Germline V CDR1 and CDR2: MNHEY, SVGAGI.

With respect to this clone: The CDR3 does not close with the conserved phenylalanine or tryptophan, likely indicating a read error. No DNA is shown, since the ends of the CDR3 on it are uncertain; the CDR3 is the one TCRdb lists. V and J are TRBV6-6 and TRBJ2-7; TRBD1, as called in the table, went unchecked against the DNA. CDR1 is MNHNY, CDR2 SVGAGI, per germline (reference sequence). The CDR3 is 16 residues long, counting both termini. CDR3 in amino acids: CASSRGAGTPPLRTSG.

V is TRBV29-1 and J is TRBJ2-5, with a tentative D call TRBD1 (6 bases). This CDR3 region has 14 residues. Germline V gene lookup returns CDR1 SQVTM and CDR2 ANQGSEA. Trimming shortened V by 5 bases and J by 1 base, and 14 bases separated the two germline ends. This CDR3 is CSVTPGASQETQYF. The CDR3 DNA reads TGCAGCGTTACCCCAGGGGCGTCCCAAGAGACCCAGTACTTC.

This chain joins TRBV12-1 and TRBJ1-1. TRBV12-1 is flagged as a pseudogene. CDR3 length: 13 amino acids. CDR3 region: CASTRGLLKEAFF. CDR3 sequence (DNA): TGTGCCAGCACCAGAGGGCTGCTCAAGGAAGCTTTCTTT.

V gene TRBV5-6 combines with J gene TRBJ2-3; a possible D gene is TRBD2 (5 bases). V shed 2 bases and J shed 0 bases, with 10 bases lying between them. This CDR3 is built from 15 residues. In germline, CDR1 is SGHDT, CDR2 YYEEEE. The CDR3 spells CASSFGGTSTDTQYF. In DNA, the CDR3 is TGTGCCAGCAGCTTTGGAGGTACTAGCACAGATACGCAGTATTTT.

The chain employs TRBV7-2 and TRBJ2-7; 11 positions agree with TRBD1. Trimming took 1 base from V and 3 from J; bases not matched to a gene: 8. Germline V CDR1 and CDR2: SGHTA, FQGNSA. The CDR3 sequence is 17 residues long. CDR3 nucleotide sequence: TGTGCCAGCAGCTTAGAAGGACAGGGGGCGATGCACTACGAGCAGTACTTC. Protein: CASSLEGQGAMHYEQYF. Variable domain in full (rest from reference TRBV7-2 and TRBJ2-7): GAGVSQSPSNKVTEKGKDVELRCDPISGHTALYWYRQSLGQGLEFLIYFQGNSAPDKSGLPSDRFSAERTGGSVSTLTIQRTQQEDSAVYLCASSLEGQGAMHYEQYFGPGTRLTVT.

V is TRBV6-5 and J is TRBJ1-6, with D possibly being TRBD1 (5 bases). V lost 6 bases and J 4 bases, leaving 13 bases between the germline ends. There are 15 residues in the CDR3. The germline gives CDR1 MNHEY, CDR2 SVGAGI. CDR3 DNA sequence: TGTGCCAGCAGGAATGGGGGGGAATATAATTCACCCCTCCACTTT. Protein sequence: CASRNGGEYNSPLHF.

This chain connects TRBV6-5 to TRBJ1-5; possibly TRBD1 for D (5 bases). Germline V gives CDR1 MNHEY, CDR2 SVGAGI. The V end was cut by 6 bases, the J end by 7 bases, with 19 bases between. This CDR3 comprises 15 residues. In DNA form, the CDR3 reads TGTGCCAGCAGCCCGGGACGAACGGTAGGACAGCCCCAGCATTTT. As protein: CASSPGRTVGQPQHF.

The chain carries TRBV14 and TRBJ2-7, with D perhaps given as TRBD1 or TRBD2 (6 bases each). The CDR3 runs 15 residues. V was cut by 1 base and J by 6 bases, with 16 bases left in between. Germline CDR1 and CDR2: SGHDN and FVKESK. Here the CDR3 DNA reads TGTGCCAGCAGCCAAGTTCCAGGGGACTGGGGCGAGCAGTACTTC. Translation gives CASSQVPGDWGEQYF.

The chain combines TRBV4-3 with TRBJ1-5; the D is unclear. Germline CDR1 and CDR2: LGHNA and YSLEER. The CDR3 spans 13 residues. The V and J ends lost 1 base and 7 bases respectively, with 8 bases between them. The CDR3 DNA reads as TGCGCCAGCAGCCAAGCCACGCGACAGCCCCAGCATTTT. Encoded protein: CASSQATRQPQHF.

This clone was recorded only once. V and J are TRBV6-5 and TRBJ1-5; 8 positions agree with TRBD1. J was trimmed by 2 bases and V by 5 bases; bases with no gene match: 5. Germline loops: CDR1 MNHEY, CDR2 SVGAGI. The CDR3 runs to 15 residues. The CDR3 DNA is TGTGCCAGCAGTCCAGACAGGGGAGGCAATCAGCCCCAGCATTTT. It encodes CASSPDRGGNQPQHF.

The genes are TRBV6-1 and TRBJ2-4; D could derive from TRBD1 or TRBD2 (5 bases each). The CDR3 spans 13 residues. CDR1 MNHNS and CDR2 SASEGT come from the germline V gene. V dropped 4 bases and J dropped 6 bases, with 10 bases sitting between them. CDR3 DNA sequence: TGTGCCAGCAGTGGAGGGGCGGGAAACATTCAGTACTTC. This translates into CASSGGAGNIQYF.

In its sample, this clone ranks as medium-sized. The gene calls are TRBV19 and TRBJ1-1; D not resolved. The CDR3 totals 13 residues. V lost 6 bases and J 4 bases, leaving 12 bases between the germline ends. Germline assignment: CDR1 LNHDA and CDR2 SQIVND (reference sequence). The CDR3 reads CASRAGGSTEAFF. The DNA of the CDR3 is TGTGCCAGTAGGGCAGGCGGGTCCACTGAAGCTTTCTTT.

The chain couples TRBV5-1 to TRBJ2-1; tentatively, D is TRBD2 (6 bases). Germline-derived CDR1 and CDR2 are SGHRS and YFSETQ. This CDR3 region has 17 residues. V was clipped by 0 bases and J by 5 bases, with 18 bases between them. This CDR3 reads CASSLEISGESNNEQFF. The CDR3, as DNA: TGCGCCAGCAGCTTGGAAATTTCGGGGGAGAGCAACAATGAGCAGTTCTTC.

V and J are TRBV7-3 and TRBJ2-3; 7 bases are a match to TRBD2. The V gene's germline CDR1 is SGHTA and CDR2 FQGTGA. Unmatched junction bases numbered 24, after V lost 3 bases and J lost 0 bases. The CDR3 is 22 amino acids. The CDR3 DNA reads TGTGCCAGCAGCTTGCCCCTTCTCGCTTGTCCGCGGGAGTGGGGTAGCACAGATACGCAGTATTTT. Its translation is CASSLPLLACPREWGSTDTQYF.

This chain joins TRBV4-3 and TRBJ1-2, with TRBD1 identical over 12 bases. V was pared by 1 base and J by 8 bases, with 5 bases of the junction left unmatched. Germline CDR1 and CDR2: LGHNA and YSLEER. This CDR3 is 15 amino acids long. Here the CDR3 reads CASSQAGQGAIGYTF. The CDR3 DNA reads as TGCGCCAGCAGCCAAGCGGGACAGGGGGCGATCGGCTACACCTTC.

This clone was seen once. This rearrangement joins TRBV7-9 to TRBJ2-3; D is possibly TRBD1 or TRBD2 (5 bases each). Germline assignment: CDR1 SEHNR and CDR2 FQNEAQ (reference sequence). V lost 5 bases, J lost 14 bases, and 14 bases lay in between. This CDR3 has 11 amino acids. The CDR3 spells CASSPGSGGYF. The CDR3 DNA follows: TGTGCCAGCAGCCCCGGGTCTGGGGGGTATTTT.